The rows below give T cell receptor beta chains drawn from one sample of a study of OX40 agonist ivuxolimab in advanced cancers. Repertoires were generated with immunoSEQ multiplex PCR, while TCRdb's copy carries only in-frame clones and drops some. Altogether approximately 12,000 clones are present, roughly 80% being singletons, with the ten largest covering approximately 30%. The sequencing here drew on CD4+ or CD8+ T cells sorted from blood, taken in a trial of the OX40 agonist ivuxolimab. These receptors came from an adult with an advanced solid tumor such as melanoma, head and neck, liver or kidney cancer. CDR3s include the opening cysteine and the closing phenylalanine or tryptophan. D genes are given only for firm matches. Clone size, where shown, is once, few, many, or a class for clones that have expanded.

v_gene	j_gene	abundance	d_gene	CDR3nt	CDR3aa
TRBV27	TRBJ2-1	once	TRBD2	TGTGCCAGCAGTTTATATTCCGGGACTAGTTACAATGAGCAGTTCTTC	CASSLYSGTSYNEQFF
TRBV7-3	TRBJ1-5	-	-	TGTGCCAGCAGCTTAACCGACCATCAGCCCCAGCATTTT	CASSLTDHQPQHF
TRBV27	TRBJ2-6	-	-	TGTGCCAGCAGCCCTTTCTATAGCTCTGGGGCCAACGTCCTGACTTTC	CASSPFYSSGANVLTF
TRBV9	TRBJ2-7	-	-	TGTGCCAGCAGCGTGGAGGCACTGGGGGCTGTCCACGAGCAGTACTTC	CASSVEALGAVHEQYF
TRBV27	TRBJ1-2	-	-	TGTGCCAGCAGTTTATCCGGGGGCGGCTATGGCTACACCTTC	CASSLSGGGYGYTF
TRBV6-4	TRBJ2-1	-	TRBD1	TGTGCCAGCAGTGACTCAGAGGGACAGGAGCAGTTCTTC	CASSDSEGQEQFF
TRBV30	TRBJ2-6	-	TRBD1	TGTGCCTGGGGGACAGGGGGCTCTGGGGCCAACGTCCTGACTTTC	CAWGTGGSGANVLTF
TRBV2	TRBJ1-2	once	TRBD1	TGTGCCAGCAGGGGACAGGCCCCCTATGGCTACACCTTC	CASRGQAPYGYTF
TRBV19	TRBJ1-1	-	TRBD1	TGTGCCACCCCAATGGGGACAGGGGAAATGGGGACTGAAGCTTTCTTT	CATPMGTGEMGTEAFF
TRBV9	TRBJ2-7	few	-	TGTGCCAGCAGTCAAGTGGACAGCACCTACGAGCAGTACTTC	CASSQVDSTYEQYF
TRBV7-9	TRBJ2-1	-	-	TGTGCCAGCAGCTCCCTACAGGGAGGGGATGAGCAGTTCTTC	CASSSLQGGDEQFF
TRBV27	TRBJ1-2	-	-	TGTGCCAGCAGTTTATCTGCCGGATCCCTATATGGCTACACCTTC	CASSLSAGSLYGYTF
TRBV28	TRBJ2-1	-	-	TGTGCCAGCAGTTTAGATTGGAGCGATGAGCAGTTCTTC	CASSLDWSDEQFF
TRBV5-6	TRBJ1-5	once	-	TGTGCCAGCAGCACGGGGCCTAATCAGCCCCAGCATTTT	CASSTGPNQPQHF
TRBV4-1	TRBJ2-3	-	TRBD2	TGCGCCAGCAGCCAAGATGGGGGACTAGCGGGAAACGTAGGTCCAGATACGCAGTATTTT	CASSQDGGLAGNVGPDTQYF
TRBV7-3	TRBJ1-1	medium-sized	-	TGTGCCAGCAGCTCAGATGGGAACACTGAAGCTTTCTTT	CASSSDGNTEAFF
TRBV4-3	TRBJ1-1	once	-	TGCGCCAGCAGCCAAGAGTGGGCGGCGAACACTGAAGCTTTCTTT	CASSQEWAANTEAFF
TRBV28	TRBJ2-7	-	TRBD1	TGTGCCAGCAGCCACGACAGGGACCAGCAGTACTTC	CASSHDRDQQYF
TRBV9	TRBJ2-1	-	TRBD2	TGTGCCAGCAGCGTAGAGCCGGGACTAGCCTACAATGAGCAGTTCTTC	CASSVEPGLAYNEQFF
TRBV7-3	TRBJ2-5	-	TRBD1	TGTGCCAGCAGCCCCGACAGGGTGGAGACCCAGTACTTC	CASSPDRVETQYF
TRBV28	TRBJ2-7	-	-	TGTGCCAGCAGTTTAGGGGGAGTGCTAACTAGCCACGAGCAGTACTTC	CASSLGGVLTSHEQYF
TRBV27	TRBJ1-1	-	-	TGTGCCAGCAGTCCGCCCCGGCTCTCGAACACTGAAGCTTTCTTT	CASSPPRLSNTEAFF
TRBV27	TRBJ2-1	once	-	TGTGCCAGCAGTTTAATCCCAGGGGTTGAGCAGTTCTTC	CASSLIPGVEQFF
TRBV7-6	TRBJ2-7	-	-	TGTGCCAGCAGCCCCTACCTCGAGGGCGACGAGCAGTACTTC	CASSPYLEGDEQYF
TRBV7-2	TRBJ1-4	-	-	TGTGCCAGCACGGACGCGGTGGTGGCGGGTGAAAAACTGTTTTTT	CASTDAVVAGEKLFF
TRBV15	TRBJ2-3	-	-	TGTGCCACCAGCGCTTTAGCGGACCAAAGCACAGATACGCAGTATTTT	CATSALADQSTDTQYF
TRBV4-1	TRBJ2-3	-	-	TGCGCCAGCAGCCAGAGCACAGCTACCACAGATACGCAGTATTTT	CASSQSTATTDTQYF
TRBV13	TRBJ2-7	-	-	TGTGCCAGCAGCTTAGGGTTAACTAGCAGAGACTACGAGCAGTACTTC	CASSLGLTSRDYEQYF
TRBV11-2	TRBJ2-5	once	-	TGTGCCAGCAGCTTCGTCCTCCTCCAAGAGACCCAGTACTTC	CASSFVLLQETQYF
TRBV28	TRBJ2-5	-	-	TGTGCCAGCAGTAACCTTTGGGGGAGGGAGACCCAGTACTTC	CASSNLWGRETQYF
TRBV7-6	TRBJ2-7	once	TRBD2	TGTGCCAGCAGCTTAGGTAGCGGGAGTGGGGAGCAGTACTTC	CASSLGSGSGEQYF
TRBV28	TRBJ2-7	-	TRBD1	TGTGCCAGCAGTTCGGACAGGAGCTACGAGCAGTACTTC	CASSSDRSYEQYF
TRBV21-1	TRBJ2-7	-	-	TGTGCCAGCAGCAACCTCGACGGGATCTCCTACGAGCAGTACTTC	CASSNLDGISYEQYF
TRBV7-6	TRBJ2-7	-	-	TGTGCCAGCAGCTTGGATGACTACGAGCAGTACTTC	CASSLDDYEQYF
TRBV4-1	TRBJ2-1	-	-	TGCGCCAGCAGCCAAGATCCAGGGACGGGCAATGAGCAGTTCTTC	CASSQDPGTGNEQFF
TRBV4-2	TRBJ2-7	-	-	TGTGCCAGCAGCCAAGATCGGGCTAGCGCGGACTACGAGCAGTACTTC	CASSQDRASADYEQYF
TRBV6-6	TRBJ1-1	medium-sized	-	TGTGCCAGCAGTTACTCGTATGAAGCTTTCTTT	CASSYSYEAFF
TRBV9	TRBJ2-7	-	TRBD1	TGTGCCAGCAGCGTCAGCCAGGGGGCTTCCTACGAGCAGTACTTC	CASSVSQGASYEQYF
TRBV6-5	TRBJ1-5	once	-	TGTGCCAGCAGGGGGATGGGCAATCAGCCCCAGCATTTT	CASRGMGNQPQHF
TRBV4-3	TRBJ2-1	once	TRBD2	TGCGCCAGCAGCCGTCAAGAGCGGGAGGACTTCAATGAGCAGTTCTTC	CASSRQEREDFNEQFF
TRBV19	TRBJ1-2	few	-	TGTGCCAGTAGTATGGGCATCTATGGCTACACCTTC	CASSMGIYGYTF
TRBV4-3	TRBJ2-2	-	-	TGCGCCAGCAGCGACGGCGGGGAGCTGTTTTTT	CASSDGGELFF
TRBV27	TRBJ2-2	medium-sized	TRBD2	TGTGCCAGCAGTTGGACTAGCCCCGGGGAGCTGTTTTTT	CASSWTSPGELFF
TRBV4-2	TRBJ2-2	-	-	TGTGCCAGCAGCCAAGGAGTCAGCAGGGTCACCGGGGAGCTGTTTTTT	CASSQGVSRVTGELFF
TRBV4-1	TRBJ2-2	few	-	TGCGCCAGCAGCCAAGATTTGGGGGCTAGCGCCGGGGAGCTGTTTTTT	CASSQDLGASAGELFF
TRBV7-6	TRBJ2-7	once	-	TGTGCCAGCAGCTTAGTGGGCGGGTCTGCCTACGAGCAGTACTTC	CASSLVGGSAYEQYF
TRBV30	TRBJ2-7	-	-	TGTGCCTGGAAAAAGGGATCCCAGGGACCGGAGACCCTTACCTACGAGCAGTACTTC	CAWKKGSQGPETLTYEQYF
TRBV4-3	TRBJ2-4	-	-	TGCGCCAGCAGCCAAGAATCCCAGTTCAAAAACATTCAGTACTTC	CASSQESQFKNIQYF
TRBV27	TRBJ2-5	few	-	TGTGCCAGCAGTCAACTTTTGGCGGGAGAGACCCAGTACTTC	CASSQLLAGETQYF
TRBV20-1	TRBJ1-1	few	-	TGCATTCCTCATAAGGGCACTGAAGCTTTCTTT	CIPHKGTEAFF
TRBV7-9	TRBJ2-1	medium-sized	-	TGTGCCAGCAGCTTGACAACCCCGGGGGACAATGAGCAGTTCTTC	CASSLTTPGDNEQFF
TRBV4-1	TRBJ2-1	-	TRBD2	TGCGCCAGCAGCCCCTGGACTAGCGGGAGGAGGCATGAGCAGTTCTTC	CASSPWTSGRRHEQFF
TRBV15	TRBJ2-1	-	-	TGTGCCACCAGCAGCTCTAGATCGTTCTACAATGAGCAGTTCTTC	CATSSSRSFYNEQFF